The rows below give T cell receptor beta chains drawn from one sample of a study of shared T cell receptors in the human thymus. Generated by immunoSEQ multiplex PCR, the TCRdb table keeps only in-frame clones and is missing some. The table has fewer than 700,000 clones, approximately 90% seen once. In addition, the sample was reused for a study of human thymus T cells.

Sequencing input: thymocytes. These receptors all come from a boy younger than two with a congenital heart defect. Both conserved end residues are part of each CDR3. The listing skips clone size in some rows; elsewhere it reads once, few, many or a size class.

>TRBJ2-7|TRBV13|14|.
CASTMRETGYEQYF
>TRBJ1-2|TRBV29-1|12|.
CSETQGDYGYTF
>TRBJ2-1|TRBV19|13|.
CASRQGTYNEQFF
>TRBJ2-2|TRBV11-2|17|.
CASTQTWGLAETGELFF
>TRBJ2-7|TRBV27|14|.
CASSFRGPTYEQYF
>TRBJ1-5|TRBV6-5|15|.
CASSYSRGENQPQHF
>TRBJ2-1|TRBV4-1|15|.
CASSQLSGRGNEQFF
>TRBJ2-1|TRBV25-1|12|.
CASSRHGNEQFF
>TRBJ2-3|TRBV2|17|once
CASSGLAGGPRTDTQYF
>TRBJ2-3|TRBV30|12|.
CAWSVQKDTQYF
>TRBJ2-1|TRBV5-1|18|.
CASSFRGTSGRIDNEQFF
>TRBJ1-5|TRBV7-2|14|.
CASSLVRGNQPQHF
>TRBJ1-5|TRBV7-2|18|.
CASSLVFRGRLSNQPQHF
>TRBJ2-7|TRBV5-1|15|.
CASSLGLAGDPEQYF
>TRBJ1-2|TRBV7-9|15|few
CASSLGLDRDYGYTF
>TRBJ1-5|TRBV15|14|.
CATSRDQGDQPQHF
>TRBJ2-2|TRBV12-5|21|.
CASGFEAGQAGAPCPAGELFF
>TRBJ2-7|TRBV7-9|15|.
CASSPIPGASYEQYF
>TRBJ2-3|TRBV25-1|16|.
CASSEVAGGATDTQYF
>TRBJ1-2|TRBV27|13|.
CASSSRRASGYTF
>TRBJ2-3|TRBV5-1|13|.
CASRDLPTDTQYF
>TRBJ2-1|TRBV5-1|16|.
CASSLGGRALVHEQFF
>TRBJ2-7|TRBV5-8|16|.
CASSFVTEINSYEQYF
>TRBJ2-7|TRBV9|15|.
CASSPTGGTPYEQYF
>TRBJ1-1|TRBV11-2|14|.
CASSLPDMNTEAFF
>TRBJ2-1|TRBV4-3|15|.
CASSQRTGADNEQFF
>TRBJ1-3|TRBV19|15|.
CASSIGWQAGNTIYF
>TRBJ2-7|TRBV9|15|.
CASSVPSSEKYEQYF
>TRBJ2-1|TRBV5-4|16|.
CASSTRIGQGHNEQFF
>TRBJ2-1|TRBV7-2|16|.
CASSTPLGPSYNEQFF
>TRBJ2-3|TRBV7-2|16|.
CASSPIADRGPDTQYF
>TRBJ2-7|TRBV7-2|15|.
CASSLSAGESYEQYF
>TRBJ2-3|TRBV27|15|.
CASSLNPISPDTQYF
>TRBJ2-7|TRBV4-3|16|few
CASSQDTSGAGGEQYF
>TRBJ2-7|TRBV7-2|17|.
CASSPQDGTGYSYEQYF
>TRBJ2-2|TRBV6-5|13|once
CATIAGGGGELFF
>TRBJ2-6|TRBV29-1|16|.
CSVGGQGGSGANVLTF
>TRBJ2-7|TRBV9|16|once
CASSVAPTESSYEQYF
>TRBJ2-3|TRBV19|15|.
CASSMVGGVADTQYF
>TRBJ2-1|TRBV7-2|15|.
CASSQLVVSYNEQFF
>TRBJ2-7|TRBV4-3|17|once
CASSHLGTSGTSYEQYF
>TRBJ2-7|TRBV10-1|17|.
CASSEDRLNGSAYEQYF
>TRBJ2-7|TRBV5-1|18|.
CASSLAFTFGGLTYEQYF
>TRBJ2-1|TRBV4-2|17|few
CASSQVGARTSYNEQFF
>TRBJ2-1|TRBV27|14|.
CASTPGRRDNEQFF
>TRBJ2-3|TRBV2|15|.
CASRVSGSGSDTQYF
>TRBJ2-7|TRBV19|15|.
CASSIVWREGYEQYF
>TRBJ1-4|TRBV6-6|16|.
CASSPRDRGKREKLFF
>TRBJ1-2|TRBV4-3|15|once
CASSQDGRPYYGYTF
>TRBJ2-7|TRBV29-1|14|.
CSVLPSSGSHEQYF